This T cell receptor beta chain emerged from a study of shared clonotypes between healthy human individuals. Original methodology: ImmunoSEQ output held junction-only sequences without quality scores, so filtering differed. Measured with immunoSEQ multiplex PCR; TCRdb has only the in-frame clones, and not every one. For V, J and clone size, that table is used; D and trimming come from the DNA. The sample holds 1 million to 1.3 million clones, around 78% seen once. CDR1 and CDR2 from the germline V gene are MDHEN and SYDVKM. V was clipped by 9 bases and J by 5 bases; unmatched bases: 11. This CDR3 region has 16 residues.

Sequencing was done on a sample of memory CD4+ T cells from PBMCs. Subset indicated: CD45RA-negative fraction. The genes are TRBV28 and TRBJ2-7, with TRBD2 matching over 15 bases. The receptor was derived from a man between 18 and 35 years old in good health. Some clones in this sample may be carry-over from other donors' samples. CDR3 sequence reads: CASLGLAGGPTHEQYF. In DNA, the CDR3 is TGTGCCAGTCTGGGACTAGCGGGAGGCCCCACTCACGAGCAGTACTTC.